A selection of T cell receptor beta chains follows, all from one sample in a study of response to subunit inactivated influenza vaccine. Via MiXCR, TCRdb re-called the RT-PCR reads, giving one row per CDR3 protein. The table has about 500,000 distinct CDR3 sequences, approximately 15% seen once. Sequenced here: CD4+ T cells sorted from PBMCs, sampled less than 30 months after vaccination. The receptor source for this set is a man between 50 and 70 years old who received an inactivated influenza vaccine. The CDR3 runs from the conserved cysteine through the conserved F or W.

CDR3 protein: CASTRGTRETQYF; V gene: TRBV12-3/TRBV12-4; J gene: TRBJ2-5
CDR3 protein: CASSKTGTSSSGELFF; V gene: TRBV5-1; J gene: TRBJ2-2
CDR3 protein: CASSLLSGTQFF; V gene: TRBV28; J gene: TRBJ2-1
CDR3 protein: CASSDSQGARDYEQYF; V gene: TRBV6-4; J gene: TRBJ2-7
CDR3 protein: CASSPRAGEQNIQYF; V gene: TRBV18; J gene: TRBJ2-4
CDR3 protein: CASSPPGQVLEQYF; V gene: TRBV5-1; J gene: TRBJ2-7
CDR3 protein: CASSAFLMNTEAFF; V gene: TRBV28; J gene: TRBJ1-1
CDR3 protein: CSVARDRGVYEQYF; V gene: TRBV29-1; J gene: TRBJ2-7
CDR3 protein: CATSRDPSTSIF; V gene: TRBV15; J gene: TRBJ2-5
CDR3 protein: CASRGNAYEQYF; V gene: TRBV28; J gene: TRBJ2-7
CDR3 protein: CASSDSAGIGRLKNIQYF; V gene: TRBV10-1; J gene: TRBJ2-4
CDR3 protein: CSVPIGVAQTQYF; V gene: TRBV29-1; J gene: TRBJ2-5
CDR3 protein: CASSKTVGSQETQYF; V gene: TRBV11-2; J gene: TRBJ2-5
CDR3 protein: CSARVPEKGSQYF; V gene: TRBV20-1; J gene: TRBJ2-5
CDR3 protein: CASSQGSPAEAFF; V gene: TRBV6-1; J gene: TRBJ1-1
CDR3 protein: CASSLETSSYATYEQYF; V gene: TRBV7-8; J gene: TRBJ2-7
CDR3 protein: CASSLMGQLNEQYF; V gene: TRBV7-9; J gene: TRBJ2-7
CDR3 protein: CASSQDEWEGAGELFF; V gene: TRBV4-3; J gene: TRBJ2-2
CDR3 protein: CASSYQLGGESFTDTQYF; V gene: TRBV6-2/TRBV6-3; J gene: TRBJ2-3
CDR3 protein: CASSSHTYEQYF; V gene: TRBV11-1; J gene: TRBJ2-7
CDR3 protein: CASSSVGFRGEKLFF; V gene: TRBV5-1; J gene: TRBJ1-4
CDR3 protein: CASSQDLGGWTEAFF; V gene: TRBV4-2; J gene: TRBJ1-1
CDR3 protein: CASSRDILGGTQYF; V gene: TRBV11-2; J gene: TRBJ2-5
CDR3 protein: CASMYQGISYEQYF; V gene: TRBV2; J gene: TRBJ2-7
CDR3 protein: CASSMGTAMDYGYTF; V gene: TRBV28; J gene: TRBJ1-2
CDR3 protein: CSARVSTGDPGYTF; V gene: TRBV20-1; J gene: TRBJ1-2
CDR3 protein: CAIIPGRGLSYNEQFF; V gene: TRBV10-3; J gene: TRBJ2-1
CDR3 protein: CASSLALWGLAGNEQFF; V gene: TRBV7-6; J gene: TRBJ2-1
CDR3 protein: CASSLRDPGRAGANVLTF; V gene: TRBV5-1; J gene: TRBJ2-6
CDR3 protein: CASSSSDRLRGYTF; V gene: TRBV7-9; J gene: TRBJ1-2
CDR3 protein: CASSETASSYEQYF; V gene: TRBV7-9; J gene: TRBJ2-7
CDR3 protein: CASRPQGGSGNTIYF; V gene: TRBV27; J gene: TRBJ1-3